Shown below are 18 T cell receptor beta chains from a single sample sequenced in a study of identical twins (dated by TCRdb to the mid-2010s). Receptors were amplified or captured by 5' RACE. The reads were generated on an Illumina HiSeq 2000. TCRdb reprocessing: public reads trimmed at Q25 with fastp, clones called with MiXCR, in-frame beta chains kept. Rows are combined by CDR3 protein, so each entry shows the most common genes and DNA. This sample gives hundreds of thousands of distinct CDR3 sequences in total; 8.6% of them show up just once. The top ten clonotypes cover 0.85% to 1% of the sample. This sample also belongs to another study, concerning yellow fever vaccine responses in identical twins.

Sequenced input: PBMCs. The receptors originated from a woman aged 18-29 years in good health.

This clonotype appeared many times. The J gene is TRBJ2-1, the V gene TRBV2; D ambiguous. The CDR3 has 12 amino acids. CDR1 and CDR2 from the germline V gene are SNHLY and FYNNEI. V shed 4 bases and J shed 9 bases, with 10 bases lying between them. The CDR3 DNA reads TGTGCCAGCAGTGCGGAAAACCCTGAGCAGTTCTTC. It translates to CASSAENPEQFF. The entire variable domain, with the rest obtained from reference TRBV2 and TRBJ2-1, is as follows: EPEVTQTPSHQVTQMGQEVILRCVPISNHLYFYWYRQILGQKVEFLVSFYNNEISEKSEIFDDQFSVERPDGSNFTLKIRSTKLEDSAMYFCASSAENPEQFFGPGTRLTVL.

The genes are TRBV29-1 and TRBJ2-3; D unresolved. The V gene lost 6 bases and the J gene lost 1 base, with 11 bases spanning the gap. This CDR3 is built from 13 residues. CDR1 SQVTM and CDR2 ANQGSEA come from the germline V gene. The CDR3 nucleotides are TGCAGCGTGCAGCGTTCGGGCACAGATACGCAGTATTTT. It yields the protein CSVQRSGTDTQYF.

The table lists this clonotype with a few counts. The V gene is TRBV10-3, the J gene TRBJ1-1; TRBD1 matches at 7 bases. The CDR3 is 17 residues long. Germline V lookup: CDR1 ENHRY, CDR2 SYGVKD. Unmatched junction bases numbered 13, after V lost 2 bases and J lost 4 bases. This chain's CDR3 is CAISEGGETGRGTEAFF. In DNA, the CDR3 is TGTGCCATCAGTGAGGGAGGGGAGACAGGGAGGGGCACTGAAGCTTTCTTT.

This clonotype was detected many times. V and J are TRBV29-1 and TRBJ2-5; D might be TRBD2 (6 bases). CDR1 is SQVTM and CDR2 is ANQGSEA in the germline V gene. The germline V and J ends were trimmed by 7 bases and 5 bases, with 8 bases remaining between them. This CDR3 comprises 10 residues. The CDR3 region is CSAGGETQYF. In DNA form, the CDR3 reads TGCAGCGCCGGAGGGGAGACCCAGTACTTC.

This clonotype was detected many times. The chain joins TRBV12-3 or TRBV12-4 to TRBJ2-3, with D unresolved. There are 12 residues in the CDR3. The V and J ends lost 3 bases and 5 bases respectively, with 6 bases between them. The CDR3 reads CASSFVKDTQYF. The CDR3 bases are TGTGCCAGCAGTTTCGTCAAAGATACGCAGTATTTT.

There are many counts of this clonotype. The chain couples TRBV6-1 to TRBJ2-7; D not certain. Trimming removed 2 bases at V and 5 bases at J, with 16 bases between. Per germline, CDR1 MNHNS and CDR2 SASEGT. This CDR3 is built from 15 residues. For the CDR3, the DNA is TGTGCCAGCAGTGAACAACTGTCGGGTGGTCACGAGCAGTACTTC. Protein product: CASSEQLSGGHEQYF.

This clonotype came up a few times. The chain has TRBV3-1 and TRBJ2-7; D not resolved. Trimming pared 4 bases from V and 2 bases from J, leaving 18 bases between. CDR3 size: 16 residues. Germline lookup yields CDR1 LGHDT and CDR2 YNNKEL (reference sequence). The CDR3, as DNA: TGTGCCAGCAGCCCCCGACAACCAATTACAACCTACGAGCAGTACTTC. This translates into CASSPRQPITTYEQYF.

This clonotype occurred many times. V gene TRBV12-3 or TRBV12-4 combines with J gene TRBJ1-5, with D possibly TRBD1 on 5 matching bases. Trimming stripped 6 bases from V and 3 bases from J, with 9 bases between. CDR3 length: 13 residues. DNA of the CDR3: TGTGCCAGCAGCACAGGAGACAATCAGCCCCAGCATTTT. Protein: CASSTGDNQPQHF.

In this sample, this clonotype turned up many times. The chain carries TRBV28 and TRBJ2-1; unclear D gene. Germline V CDR1 and CDR2: MDHEN, SYDVKM. CDR3 length: 13 amino acids. The V end lost 6 bases, the J end lost 4 bases, and 10 bases lay between the germline ends. The chain's CDR3 is CASSQSVYNEQFF. The DNA of the CDR3 is TGTGCCAGCAGCCAATCGGTGTACAATGAGCAGTTCTTC.

This clonotype was seen ten or more times. The chain joins TRBV20-1 to TRBJ1-6; a possible D gene is TRBD1 (5 bases). The V end lost 4 bases, the J end lost 8 bases, and 12 bases lay between the germline ends. CDR1 is DFQATT and CDR2 is SNEGSKA in the germline V gene (reference sequence). The CDR3 consists of 13 residues. The CDR3 sequence is CSAIGTPDSPLHF. The CDR3 coding sequence is TGCAGTGCTATCGGGACCCCAGATTCACCCCTCCACTTT.

The rearrangement uses TRBV28 and TRBJ2-7; D may be TRBD1 (6 bases). The ends were cut back, 6 bases at V and 8 bases at J, with 23 bases in the middle. The CDR3 consists of 15 residues. Germline CDR1 and CDR2: MDHEN and SYDVKM. CDR3 region: CASSLQGGKVFQQYF. In nucleotides, the CDR3 is TGTGCCAGCAGCCTACAGGGTGGCAAGGTTTTTCAGCAGTACTTC.

The rearrangement links TRBV20-1 to TRBJ2-3, with 8 positions matching TRBD2. CDR3 length: 15 residues. Germline CDR1 and CDR2: DFQATT and SNEGSKA (reference sequence). Losses at the gene ends were 3 bases for V and 1 base for J; bases not matched to a gene: 6. The CDR3 region is CSASGRGQGTDTQYF. Written as DNA, the CDR3 is TGCAGTGCTAGCGGGAGGGGCCAAGGCACAGATACGCAGTATTTT.

The chain recombines TRBV20-1 with TRBJ2-1, with D possibly being TRBD2 (5 bases). Deletions cut 5 bases from V and 0 bases from J, with 11 bases between. The CDR3 is 14 amino acids. Germline lookup yields CDR1 DFQATT and CDR2 SNEGSKA (reference sequence). This CDR3 is CSAQEGSSYNEQFF. In DNA form, the CDR3 reads TGCAGTGCTCAAGAGGGAAGCTCCTACAATGAGCAGTTCTTC.

This clonotype was seen only a few times. This chain joins TRBV12-3 or TRBV12-4 and TRBJ2-7, with 11 bases fitting TRBD2. Losses at the gene ends were 1 base for V and 2 bases for J; bases not matched to a gene: 7. The CDR3 spans 17 residues. The CDR3 reads CASSLGTSGPNPYEQYF. CDR3 nucleotide sequence: TGTGCCAGCAGTTTAGGGACTAGCGGGCCAAACCCCTACGAGCAGTACTTC.

The gene calls are TRBV2 and TRBJ2-7; D is unclear. The CDR3 has 12 amino acids. CDR1 and CDR2 from the germline V gene are SNHLY and FYNNEI. Trimming cost V 1 base and J 6 bases, with 7 bases left between them. Here the CDR3 reads CASSEGPLEQYF. DNA for the CDR3: TGTGCCAGCAGTGAAGGTCCCCTCGAGCAGTACTTC.

This clonotype was seen at least ten times. CDR3 sequence (DNA): TGTGCCAGCAGTACATCGGACAGGGCGTACGAGCAGTACTTC. Protein sequence: CASSTSDRAYEQYF. This chain connects TRBV28 to TRBJ2-7; 8 bases match TRBD1. Germline values: CDR1 MDHEN, CDR2 SYDVKM. This CDR3 is 14 amino acids long. Losses at the gene ends were 5 bases for V and 4 bases for J; bases not matched to a gene: 7.

This clonotype was counted ten times or more. The CDR3 protein is CASSEFLRRQETQYF. CDR3 bases: TGTGCCAGCAGTGAATTTCTCCGCAGGCAAGAGACCCAGTACTTC. This chain links TRBV25-1 with TRBJ2-5; D remains ambiguous. The CDR3 is 15 residues long. Germline loops: CDR1 MGHDK, CDR2 SYGVNS. Trimming removed 1 base from V and 2 bases from J, with 11 bases in between.

This clonotype has a handful of counts. V and J are TRBV7-3 and TRBJ1-6, with D possibly matching TRBD1 (6 bases). Trimming took 2 bases from V and 7 from J, leaving 12 bases between them. Germline V gene sequence: CDR1 SGHTA, CDR2 FQGTGA. The CDR3 loop spans 15 amino acids. CDR3 nucleotide sequence: TGTGCCAGCAGCTTAGGGGGCGCGTTAAATTCACCCCTCCACTTT. Protein: CASSLGGALNSPLHF.